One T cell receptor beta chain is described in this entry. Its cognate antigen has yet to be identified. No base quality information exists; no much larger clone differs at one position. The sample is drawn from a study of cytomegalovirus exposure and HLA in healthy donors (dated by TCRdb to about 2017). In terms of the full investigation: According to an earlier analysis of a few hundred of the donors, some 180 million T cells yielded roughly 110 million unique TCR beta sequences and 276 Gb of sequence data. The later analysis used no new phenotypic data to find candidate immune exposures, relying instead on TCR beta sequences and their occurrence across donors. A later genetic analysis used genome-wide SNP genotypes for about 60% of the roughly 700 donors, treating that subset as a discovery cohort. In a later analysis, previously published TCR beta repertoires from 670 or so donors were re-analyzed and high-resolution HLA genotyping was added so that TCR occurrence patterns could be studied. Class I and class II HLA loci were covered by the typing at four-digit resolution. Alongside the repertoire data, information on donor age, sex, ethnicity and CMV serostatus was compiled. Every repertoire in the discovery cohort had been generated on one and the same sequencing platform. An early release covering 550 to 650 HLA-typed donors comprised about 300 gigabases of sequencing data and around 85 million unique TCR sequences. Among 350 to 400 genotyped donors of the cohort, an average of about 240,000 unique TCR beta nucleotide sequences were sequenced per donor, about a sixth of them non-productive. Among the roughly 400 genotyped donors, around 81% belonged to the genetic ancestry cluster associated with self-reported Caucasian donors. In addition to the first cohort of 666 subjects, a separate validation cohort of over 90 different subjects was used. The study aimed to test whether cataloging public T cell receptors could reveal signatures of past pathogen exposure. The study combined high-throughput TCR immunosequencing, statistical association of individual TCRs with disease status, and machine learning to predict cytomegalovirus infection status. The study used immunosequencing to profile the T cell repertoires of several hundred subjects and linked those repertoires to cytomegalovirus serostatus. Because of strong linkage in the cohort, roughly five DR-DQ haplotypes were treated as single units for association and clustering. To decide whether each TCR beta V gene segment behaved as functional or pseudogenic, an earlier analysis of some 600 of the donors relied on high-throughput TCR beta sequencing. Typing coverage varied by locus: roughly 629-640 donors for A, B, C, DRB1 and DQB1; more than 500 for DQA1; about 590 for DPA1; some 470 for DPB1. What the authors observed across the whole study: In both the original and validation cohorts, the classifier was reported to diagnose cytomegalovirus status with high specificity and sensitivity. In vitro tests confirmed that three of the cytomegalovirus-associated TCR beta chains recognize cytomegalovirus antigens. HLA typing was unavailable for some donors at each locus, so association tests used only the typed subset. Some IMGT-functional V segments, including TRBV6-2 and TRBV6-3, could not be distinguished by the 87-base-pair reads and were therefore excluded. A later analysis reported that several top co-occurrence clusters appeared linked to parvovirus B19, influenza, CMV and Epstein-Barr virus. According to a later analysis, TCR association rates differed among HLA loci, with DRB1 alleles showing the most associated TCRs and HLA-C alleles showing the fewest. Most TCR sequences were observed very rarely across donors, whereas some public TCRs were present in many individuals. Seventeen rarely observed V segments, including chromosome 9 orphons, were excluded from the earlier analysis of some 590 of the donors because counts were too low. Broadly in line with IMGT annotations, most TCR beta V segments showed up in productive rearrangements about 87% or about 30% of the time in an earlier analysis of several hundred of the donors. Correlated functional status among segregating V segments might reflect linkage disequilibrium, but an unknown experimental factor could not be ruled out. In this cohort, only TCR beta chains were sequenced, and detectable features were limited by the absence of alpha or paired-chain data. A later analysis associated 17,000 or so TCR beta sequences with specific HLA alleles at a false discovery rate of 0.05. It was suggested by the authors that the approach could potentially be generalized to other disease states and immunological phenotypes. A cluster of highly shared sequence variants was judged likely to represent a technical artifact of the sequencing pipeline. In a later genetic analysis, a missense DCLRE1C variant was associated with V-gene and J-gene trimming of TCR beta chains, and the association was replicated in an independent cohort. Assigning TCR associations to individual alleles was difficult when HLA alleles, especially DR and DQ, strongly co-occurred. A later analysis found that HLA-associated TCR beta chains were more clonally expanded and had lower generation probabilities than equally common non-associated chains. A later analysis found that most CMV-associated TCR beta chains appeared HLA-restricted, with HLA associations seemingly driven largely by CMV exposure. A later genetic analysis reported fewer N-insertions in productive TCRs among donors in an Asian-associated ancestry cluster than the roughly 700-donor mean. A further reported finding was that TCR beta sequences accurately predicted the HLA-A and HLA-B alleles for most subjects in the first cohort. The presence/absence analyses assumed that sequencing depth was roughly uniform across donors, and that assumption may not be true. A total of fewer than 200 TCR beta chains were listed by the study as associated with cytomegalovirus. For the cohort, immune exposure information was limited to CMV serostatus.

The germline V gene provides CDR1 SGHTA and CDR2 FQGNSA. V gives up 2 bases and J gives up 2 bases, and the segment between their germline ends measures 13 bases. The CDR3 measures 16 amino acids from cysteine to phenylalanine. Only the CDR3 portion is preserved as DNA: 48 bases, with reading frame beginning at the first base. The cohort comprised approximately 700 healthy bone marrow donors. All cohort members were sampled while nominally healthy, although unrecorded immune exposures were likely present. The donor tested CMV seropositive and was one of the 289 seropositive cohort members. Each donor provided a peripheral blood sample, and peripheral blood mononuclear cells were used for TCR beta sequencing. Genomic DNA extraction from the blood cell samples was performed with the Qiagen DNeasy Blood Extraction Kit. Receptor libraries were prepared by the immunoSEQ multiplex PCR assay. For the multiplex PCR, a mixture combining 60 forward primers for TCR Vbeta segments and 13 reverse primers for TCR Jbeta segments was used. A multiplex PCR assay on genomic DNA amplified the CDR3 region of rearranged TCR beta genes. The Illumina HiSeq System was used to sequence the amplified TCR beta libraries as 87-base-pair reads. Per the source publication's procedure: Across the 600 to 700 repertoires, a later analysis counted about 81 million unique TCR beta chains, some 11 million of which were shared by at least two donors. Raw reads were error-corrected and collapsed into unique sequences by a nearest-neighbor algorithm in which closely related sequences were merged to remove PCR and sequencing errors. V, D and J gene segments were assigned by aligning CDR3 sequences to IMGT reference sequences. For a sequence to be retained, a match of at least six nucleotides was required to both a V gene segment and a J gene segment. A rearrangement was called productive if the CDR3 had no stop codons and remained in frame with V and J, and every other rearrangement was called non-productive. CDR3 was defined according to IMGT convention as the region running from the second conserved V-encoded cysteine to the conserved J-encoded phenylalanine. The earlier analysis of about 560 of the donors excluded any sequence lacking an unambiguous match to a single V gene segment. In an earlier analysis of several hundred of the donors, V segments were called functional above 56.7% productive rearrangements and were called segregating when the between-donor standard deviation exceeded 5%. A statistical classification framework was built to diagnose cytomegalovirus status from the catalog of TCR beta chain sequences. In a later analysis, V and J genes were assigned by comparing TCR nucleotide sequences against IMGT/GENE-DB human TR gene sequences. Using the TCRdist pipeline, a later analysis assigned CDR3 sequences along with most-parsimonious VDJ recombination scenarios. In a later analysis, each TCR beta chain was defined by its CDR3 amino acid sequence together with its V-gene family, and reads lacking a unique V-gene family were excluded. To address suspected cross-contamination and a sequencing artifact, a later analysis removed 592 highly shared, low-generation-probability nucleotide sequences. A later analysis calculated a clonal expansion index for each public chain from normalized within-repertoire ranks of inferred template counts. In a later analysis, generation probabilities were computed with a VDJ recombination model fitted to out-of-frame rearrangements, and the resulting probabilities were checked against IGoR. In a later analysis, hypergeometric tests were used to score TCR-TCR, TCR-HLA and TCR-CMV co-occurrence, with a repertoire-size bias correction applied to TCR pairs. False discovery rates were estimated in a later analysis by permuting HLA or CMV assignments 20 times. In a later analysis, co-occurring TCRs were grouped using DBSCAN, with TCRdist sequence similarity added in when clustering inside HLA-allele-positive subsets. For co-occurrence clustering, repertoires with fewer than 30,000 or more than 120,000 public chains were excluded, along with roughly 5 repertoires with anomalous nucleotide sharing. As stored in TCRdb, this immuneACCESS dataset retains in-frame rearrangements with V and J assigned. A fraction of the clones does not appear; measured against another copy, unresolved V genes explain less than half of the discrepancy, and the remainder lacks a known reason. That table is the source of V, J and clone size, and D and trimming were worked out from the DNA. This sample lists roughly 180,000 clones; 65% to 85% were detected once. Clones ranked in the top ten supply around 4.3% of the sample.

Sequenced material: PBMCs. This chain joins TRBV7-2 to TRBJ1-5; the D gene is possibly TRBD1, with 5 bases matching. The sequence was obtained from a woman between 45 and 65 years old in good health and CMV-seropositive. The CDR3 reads CASSLTGGSGNQPQHF. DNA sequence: TGTGCCAGCAGCTTAACGGGGGGATCCGGCAATCAGCCCCAGCATTTT.